The 29 T cell receptor beta chains reported below all come from one sample, sequenced in a study of molecular identifiers for immune sequencing clone quantification. MiXCR, applied by TCRdb to the PCR reads, yields one record per CDR3 protein. Among roughly 320,000 distinct CDR3 sequences listed, over 20% were seen once. The sequencing sample was made of naive CD8+ T cells from blood, with Jurkat cell RNA spiked in. Subset described: FACS-sorted CD8+CD4-CCR7+CD45RA+ naive T cells. These receptor sequences come from a human donor in good health. Some libraries in this study had Jurkat cell RNA spiked in.

This clonotype was seen repeatedly, ten times or more. The chain employs TRBV29-1 and TRBJ1-1; 9 positions match TRBD1. The trim removed 7 bases at V and 4 bases at J, leaving 10 bases unmatched. Germline CDR1 is SQVTM and CDR2 is ANQGSEA. The CDR3 length is 14 residues. CDR3 loop: CSGEGQGDSTEAFF. CDR3 in DNA: TGCAGCGGGGAGGGACAGGGCGATAGCACTGAAGCTTTCTTT.

This clonotype was seen ten or more times. The chain employs TRBV24-1 and TRBJ1-5; D gene uncertain. The CDR3 sequence is 13 residues long. The germline CDR1 and CDR2 sequences are KGHDR and SFDVKD. With 8 bases removed from V and 2 bases from J, the gap between germline ends came to 9 bases. The DNA for the CDR3 is TGTGCCACCACCCGTCGGGGCAATCAGCCCCAGCATTTT. Amino acid sequence: CATTRRGNQPQHF.

This clonotype was picked up many times. The rearrangement joins TRBV12-3 or TRBV12-4 to TRBJ2-5, with TRBD1 identical over 8 bases. This CDR3 comprises 15 residues. V lost 6 bases and J lost 0; bases outside the gene matches: 6. CDR3 in DNA: TGTGCCAGCAGCCAGAGGACAGGGTACCAAGAGACCCAGTACTTC. It codes for CASSQRTGYQETQYF.

This clonotype was recorded at least ten times. DNA of the CDR3: TGTGCCAGCAGCTTCAGGACTGTCTCCTACGAGCAGTACTTC. Translation: CASSFRTVSYEQYF. The V and J genes are TRBV5-6 and TRBJ2-7, with D possibly being TRBD2 (5 bases). CDR1 and CDR2 from the germline V gene are SGHDT and YYEEEE. The CDR3 has 14 amino acids. V dropped 2 bases and J dropped 0 bases, with 9 bases sitting between them.

As concerns this clonotype: Given a much more abundant clone one base away, this may be a read error. The chain carries TRBV2 and TRBJ1-5; possible D gene TRBD1, 6 bases. V was pared by 5 bases and J by 3 bases, with 14 bases between. Germline CDR1 SNHLY, CDR2 FYNNEI. This CDR3 has 15 amino acids. The CDR3 sequence is CASSHKGGSNQPQHF. CDR3 in DNA: TGTGCCAGCAGTCATAAGGGGGGCTCCAATCAGCCCCAGCATTTT. Filled out from reference TRBV2 and TRBJ1-5, the complete variable domain reads EPEVTQTPSHQVTQMGQEVILRCVPISNHLYFYWYRQILGQKVEFLVSFYNNEISEKSEIFDDQFSVERPDGSNFTLKIRSTKLEDSAMYFCASSHKGGSNQPQHFGDGTRLSIL.

This clonotype was observed many times. J is TRBJ2-7 and V is TRBV4-3, with D uncertain. The CDR3 has 16 residues. Germline CDR1 reads LGHNA; CDR2 reads YSLEER. Trimming removed 0 bases from V and 5 bases from J, with 17 bases in between. CDR3 protein: CASSQDWGNPRDEQYF. The CDR3 DNA sequence: TGCGCCAGCAGCCAAGACTGGGGAAACCCAAGGGACGAGCAGTACTTC.

This clonotype was recorded many times. The V call is TRBV14, the J call TRBJ2-3; TRBD2 agrees at 7 bases. The V gene end was trimmed by 0 bases and the J gene end by 0 bases; junction bases not matched to a gene: 9. Germline V gives CDR1 SGHDN, CDR2 FVKESK. The CDR3 covers 18 residues. DNA of the CDR3: TGTGCCAGCAGCCAAGATTTTGTGCGGGAGCCGAGCACAGATACGCAGTATTTT. Protein: CASSQDFVREPSTDTQYF.

In this sample, this clonotype turned up a few times. J is TRBJ2-7 and V is TRBV4-2, with D uncertain. The V end lost 3 bases, the J end lost 1 base, and 19 bases lay between the germline ends. The CDR3 is made up of 17 amino acids. Germline V CDR1 and CDR2: LGHNA, YNFKEQ. The CDR3 DNA sequence: TGTGCCAGCAGCCAGTCCATCGTACAGCCCTTATCCTACGAGCAGTACTTC. As protein: CASSQSIVQPLSYEQYF.

The rearrangement joins TRBV19 to TRBJ1-4; D is unclear. This CDR3 spans 14 amino acids. Germline CDR1 and CDR2: LNHDA and SQIVND (reference sequence). Trimming pared 2 bases from V and 6 bases from J, leaving 10 bases between. In nucleotides, the CDR3 is TGTGCCAGTAGTATAAAGACCATTGATGAAAAACTGTTTTTT. Encoded protein: CASSIKTIDEKLFF. Full variable domain (rest looked up from reference TRBV19 and TRBJ1-4): DGGITQSPKYLFRKEGQNVTLSCEQNLNHDAMYWYRQDPGQGLRLIYYSQIVNDFQKGDIAEGYSVSREKKESFPLTVTSAQKNPTAFYLCASSIKTIDEKLFFGSGTQLSVL.

This clonotype has ten or more counts. The chain links TRBV27 to TRBJ2-2, with 7 bases identical to TRBD1. Germline CDR1 is MNHEY and CDR2 is SMNVEV (reference sequence). V shed 5 bases and J 0 bases; nucleotides not matched to a gene: 3. The CDR3 extends over 15 amino acids. The CDR3 DNA reads TGTGCCAGCAGTCTCGGGACAGCGAACACCGGGGAGCTGTTTTTT. Translated: CASSLGTANTGELFF.

This chain joins TRBV24-1 and TRBJ2-6, with D uncertain. CDR3 length: 12 residues. Trimming took off 5 bases at V and 4 bases at J, with 2 bases between the two ends. Germline V lookup: CDR1 KGHDR, CDR2 SFDVKD. The CDR3 is CATSAGANVLTF. For the CDR3, the DNA is TGTGCCACCAGTGCCGGGGCCAACGTCCTGACTTTC.

At least ten counts were recorded for this clonotype. The genes are TRBV4-1 and TRBJ1-1; TRBD1 aligns across 10 bases. Unmatched junction bases numbered 16, after V lost 4 bases and J lost 5 bases. CDR3 length equals 18 residues. Germline values: CDR1 MGHRA, CDR2 YSYEKL. CDR3 in amino acids: CASSPTGTGARENTEAFF. The CDR3 coding sequence is TGCGCCAGCAGCCCTACCGGGACAGGGGCACGAGAGAATACTGAAGCTTTCTTT.

CDR3 bases: TGTGCCAGCAGCTTAGATCCCGGGGAGCAGTACTTC. It codes for CASSLDPGEQYF. V gene TRBV7-9 combines with J gene TRBJ2-7; D gene unclear. Germline V gives CDR1 SEHNR, CDR2 FQNEAQ (reference sequence). The CDR3 covers 12 residues. Trimming took 1 base from V and 7 from J, leaving 8 bases between them. The full variable domain, in which reference TRBV7-9 and TRBJ2-7 provide the parts outside the CDR3, is DTGVSQNPRHKITKRGQNVTFRCDPISEHNRLYWYRQTLGQGPEFLTYFQNEAQLEKSRLLSDRFSAERPKGSFSTLEIQRTEQGDSAMYLCASSLDPGEQYFGPGTRLTVT.

At least ten counts were recorded for this clonotype. The CDR3 spells CASSSSGTGMNTIYF. CDR3 nucleotides: TGTGCCAGCAGCTCCTCGGGGACAGGGATGAACACCATATATTTT. J is TRBJ1-3 and V is TRBV7-9; 9 nucleotides align to TRBD1. The CDR3 consists of 15 residues. Trimming at V came to 4 bases and at J to 7 bases, leaving 8 bases not matched to a gene. Germline V gene lookup returns CDR1 SEHNR and CDR2 FQNEAQ (reference sequence).

This clonotype was counted many times. The chain links TRBV7-9 to TRBJ2-1; 10 bases align to TRBD2. The CDR3 totals 16 residues. Germline loops: CDR1 SEHNR, CDR2 FQNEAQ (reference sequence). The V and J ends lost 4 bases and 2 bases, in that order; junction bases with no gene match: 5. The CDR3 region is CASSSAGGGTYNEQFF. The CDR3 bases are TGTGCCAGCAGCTCAGCGGGAGGGGGGACCTACAATGAGCAGTTCTTC.

Points on this clonotype: A much larger clone lies one base from this, so it may be a read error. The chain joins TRBV6-2 or TRBV6-3 to TRBJ2-7; D unresolved. Per germline, CDR1 MNHEY and CDR2 SVGEGT. There are 15 residues in the CDR3. V lost 0 bases to trimming and J lost 3 bases, with 12 bases between them. The CDR3 sequence is CASSYSTGSGYEQYF. Written as DNA, the CDR3 is TGTGCCAGCAGTTACTCAACTGGGTCGGGCTACGAGCAGTACTTC.

This clonotype was found many times. V is TRBV7-2 and J is TRBJ1-2, with D hard to call. Germline V gene lookup returns CDR1 SGHTA and CDR2 FQGNSA. Trimming removed 1 base at V and 7 bases at J, with 7 bases between. This CDR3 region has 12 residues. CDR3 coding DNA: TGTGCCAGCAGCTTAGATAGTCCTGGCTACACCTTC. This sequence encodes CASSLDSPGYTF.

The table lists this clonotype with many counts. The V call is TRBV20-1, the J call TRBJ2-7; 7 bases align to TRBD2. This CDR3 region has 12 residues. Looked up from germline, CDR1 is DFQATT and CDR2 is SNEGSKA (reference sequence). With V trimmed by 4 bases and J by 5 bases, 5 bases remained unmatched. In DNA, the CDR3 is TGCAGTGCTACTGGACTAGGGAACGAGCAGTACTTC. Translation gives CSATGLGNEQYF.

There are many counts of this clonotype. V gene TRBV2 combines with J gene TRBJ2-2; D call uncertain. CDR3 length: 12 residues. CDR1 is SNHLY, CDR2 FYNNEI, per germline. Deletions cut 6 bases from V and 4 bases from J, with 6 bases between. The CDR3 DNA reads as TGTGCCAGCAGGGCCCCCACCGGGGAGCTGTTTTTT. Encoded protein: CASRAPTGELFF.

This clonotype came up many times. This sequence joins TRBV2 and TRBJ2-7; D is ambiguous. Between the trimmed V and J ends, which lost 4 bases and 4 bases, there was a span of 11 bases. The CDR3 consists of 13 residues. Germline-derived CDR1 and CDR2 are SNHLY and FYNNEI. CDR3 DNA: TGTGCCAGCAGTGCTGGGTCCCAATACGAGCAGTACTTC. It yields the protein CASSAGSQYEQYF.

Many counts were recorded for this clonotype. The chain has TRBV7-9 and TRBJ2-7, with D possibly TRBD1 on 6 matching bases. The CDR3 has 15 amino acids. Germline V gene sequence: CDR1 SEHNR, CDR2 FQNEAQ (reference sequence). With 2 bases removed from V and 5 bases from J, the gap between germline ends came to 16 bases. The CDR3 region is CASSLLTGSWDEQYF. CDR3 nucleotides: TGTGCCAGCAGCTTACTAACAGGGAGTTGGGACGAGCAGTACTTC. Supplemented by reference TRBV7-9 and TRBJ2-7, the full variable domain reads DTGVSQNPRHKITKRGQNVTFRCDPISEHNRLYWYRQTLGQGPEFLTYFQNEAQLEKSRLLSDRFSAERPKGSFSTLEIQRTEQGDSAMYLCASSLLTGSWDEQYFGPGTRLTVT.

This clonotype occurred many times. J is TRBJ2-5 and V is TRBV7-9; D gene uncertain. Germline V gene data show CDR1 as SEHNR and CDR2 as FQNEAQ (reference sequence). V was pared by 3 bases and J by 5 bases, with 22 bases between. The CDR3 totals 17 residues. CDR3: CASSFGGPSPFGETQYF. For the CDR3, the DNA is TGTGCCAGCAGCTTCGGTGGGCCGAGCCCTTTTGGGGAGACCCAGTACTTC.

This clonotype was recorded many times. The chain carries TRBV2 and TRBJ2-1, with 9 bases matching TRBD2. The trim removed 3 bases at V and 8 bases at J, leaving 5 bases unmatched. Germline V lookup: CDR1 SNHLY, CDR2 FYNNEI. There are 14 residues in the CDR3. The CDR3 nucleotides are TGTGCCAGCAGTGATAGCGGGAGAAGGCATGAGCAGTTCTTC. This gives the protein CASSDSGRRHEQFF.

This clonotype was seen repeatedly, ten times or more. The V call is TRBV5-8, the J call TRBJ2-3; D uncertain. CDR1 and CDR2 (germline): SGHTS, YDEGEE. CDR3 length equals 16 residues. The ends were cut back, 4 bases at V and 0 bases at J, with 15 bases in the middle. The CDR3 here is CASSLDMRTSTDTQYF. In nucleotides, the CDR3 is TGTGCCAGCAGCCTAGATATGCGAACTAGCACAGATACGCAGTATTTT.

Many counts were recorded for this clonotype. This chain links TRBV2 with TRBJ2-3; TRBD2 matches at 11 bases. The V gene end was trimmed by 6 bases and the J gene end by 4 bases; junction bases not matched to a gene: 6. The CDR3 extends over 15 amino acids. Germline values: CDR1 SNHLY, CDR2 FYNNEI. This CDR3 reads CASRVAGGLADTQYF. In DNA form, the CDR3 reads TGTGCCAGCAGAGTAGCGGGGGGGCTGGCAGATACGCAGTATTTT.

This clonotype was recorded many times. The chain recombines TRBV7-8 with TRBJ1-5, with D possibly matching TRBD1 (6 bases). CDR3 length: 16 amino acids. Trimming cost V 2 bases and J 2 bases, with 13 bases left between them. Germline V gives CDR1 SGHVS, CDR2 FQNEAQ. CDR3 amino acids: CASSLIEGDGNQPQHF. The CDR3 nucleotides are TGTGCCAGCAGCTTAATAGAGGGGGATGGCAATCAGCCCCAGCATTTT.

This clonotype was picked up many times. The V and J genes are TRBV7-9 and TRBJ1-1; D is unresolved. CDR3 length: 14 residues. Germline CDR1 is SEHNR and CDR2 is FQNEAQ (reference sequence). The V and J ends lost 2 bases and 2 bases respectively, with 9 bases between them. The CDR3 here is CASSLNYRNTEAFF. The DNA of the CDR3 is TGTGCCAGCAGCTTAAATTACCGAAACACTGAAGCTTTCTTT.

Many counts were recorded for this clonotype. The chain employs TRBV7-6 and TRBJ2-7; D is perhaps TRBD2 (5 bases). V was shortened by 2 bases and J by 7 bases, with 12 bases between the two germline ends. The CDR3 sequence is 13 residues long. Germline values: CDR1 SGHVS, CDR2 FNYEAQ. This chain's CDR3 is CASSLRRTEEQYF. As DNA, the CDR3 is TGTGCCAGCAGCTTACGGAGGACGGAAGAGCAGTACTTC.

As for this clonotype: Being one base from a much bigger clone, this may be a read error. The V gene is TRBV28, the J gene TRBJ2-5; 10 bases map to TRBD2. There are 14 residues in the CDR3. Germline CDR1 MDHEN, CDR2 SYDVKM. V lost 11 bases to trimming and J lost 4 bases; unmatched junction nucleotides: 10. The CDR3 loop is CAGTLIAGGETQYF. As DNA, the CDR3 is TGTGCCGGCACCCTTATAGCGGGAGGAGAGACCCAGTACTTC. The full variable domain, its missing parts supplied by reference TRBV28 and TRBJ2-5, is DVKVTQSSRYLVKRTGEKVFLECVQDMDHENMFWYRQDPGLGLRLIYFSYDVKMKEKGDIPEGYSVSREKKERFSLILESASTNQTSMYLCAGTLIAGGETQYFGPGTRLLVL.